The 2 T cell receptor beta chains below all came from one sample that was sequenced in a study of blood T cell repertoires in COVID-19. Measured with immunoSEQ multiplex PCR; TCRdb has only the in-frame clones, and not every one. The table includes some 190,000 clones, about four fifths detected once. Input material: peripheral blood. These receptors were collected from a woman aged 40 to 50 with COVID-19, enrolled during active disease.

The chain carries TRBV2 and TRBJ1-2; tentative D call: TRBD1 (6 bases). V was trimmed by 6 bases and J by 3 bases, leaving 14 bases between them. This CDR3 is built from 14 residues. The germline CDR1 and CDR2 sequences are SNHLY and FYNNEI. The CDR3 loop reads CASRSKQGDYGYTF. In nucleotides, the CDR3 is TGTGCCAGCAGATCCAAACAGGGAGACTATGGCTACACCTTC.

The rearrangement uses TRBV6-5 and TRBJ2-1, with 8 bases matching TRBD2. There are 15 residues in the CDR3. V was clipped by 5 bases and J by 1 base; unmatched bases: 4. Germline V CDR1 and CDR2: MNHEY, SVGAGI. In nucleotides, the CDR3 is TGTGCCAGCAGTCAGACTAGCGAGTCCTACAATGAGCAGTTCTTC. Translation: CASSQTSESYNEQFF.